This record covers a single TCR beta chain. The data belong to a study of blood T cell repertoires in COVID-19. About the study: The analysed material was cDNA or gDNA that came from T cells, B-cell-depleted T cells, or PBMCs.

The repertoire was sequenced with immunoSEQ multiplex PCR; TCRdb's copy has only in-frame clones and lacks some. The sample carries under 450,000 clones, over 75% recorded once. V shed 4 bases, J shed 4 bases, and the junction held 9 bases outside the gene matches. This CDR3 has 15 residues. The germline gives CDR1 SNHLY, CDR2 FYNNEI. The clonotype was recovered from a woman between 35 and 50 years old with COVID-19, enrolled during active disease. The sequencing input was peripheral blood. This chain joins TRBV2 and TRBJ1-2, with 7 bases fitting TRBD1. The CDR3 DNA follows: TGTGCCAGCAGTGCCGACGGGAGACAGGGCTATGGCTACACCTTC. Amino acid sequence: CASSADGRQGYGYTF.